The 28 T cell receptor beta chains below come from one sample, sequenced in a study of T cells after yellow fever vaccination. TCRdb re-called the 5' RACE reads with MiXCR, one entry per CDR3 protein. The sample yields 250,000 to 400,000 distinct CDR3 sequences, approximately 4.5% seen once. The source was PBMCs, collected 15 days after the yellow fever booster vaccination. All receptors come from a young man who received the YFV17D yellow fever vaccine.

In its sample, this clonotype was seen many times. This chain connects TRBV20-1 to TRBJ2-2, with 14 positions matching TRBD2. The V and J ends lost 6 bases and 7 bases, in that order; junction bases with no gene match: 7. The CDR3 covers 15 residues. Germline V CDR1 and CDR2: DFQATT, SNEGSKA (reference sequence). The CDR3 reads CSARGLAGVGGELFF. DNA of the CDR3: TGCAGTGCACGGGGACTAGCGGGGGTAGGCGGGGAGCTGTTTTTT.

This clonotype has more than one count but fewer than ten. The chain has TRBV4-1 and TRBJ2-3; TRBD2 aligns across 9 bases. CDR3 length equals 17 residues. The trim removed 1 base at V and 4 bases at J, leaving 9 bases unmatched. Germline assignment: CDR1 MGHRA and CDR2 YSYEKL. CDR3 DNA: TGCGCCAGCAGCCAAGTACTTAGACTAGCGGCCCCAGATACGCAGTATTTT. This translates into CASSQVLRLAAPDTQYF.

This clonotype has at least ten counts. The V call is TRBV29-1, the J call TRBJ2-5; D ambiguous. The V end was cut by 2 bases, the J end by 4 bases, with 11 bases between. The V gene's germline CDR1 is SQVTM and CDR2 ANQGSEA. The CDR3 runs to 13 residues. CDR3 protein: CSVERGSTETQYF. Here the CDR3 DNA reads TGCAGCGTTGAAAGAGGTAGCACAGAGACCCAGTACTTC.

This clonotype came up many times. This chain joins TRBV27 and TRBJ1-2, with D hard to call. Germline assignment: CDR1 MNHEY and CDR2 SMNVEV (reference sequence). Trimming left V 3 bases short and J 3 bases short, with 8 bases between. The CDR3 consists of 13 residues. CDR3 nucleotide sequence: TGTGCCAGCAGTTTGAACAGCCACTATGGCTACACCTTC. Translation gives CASSLNSHYGYTF.

This clonotype was found many times. This chain links TRBV20-1 with TRBJ2-3; D gene ambiguous. Germline V gene lookup returns CDR1 DFQATT and CDR2 SNEGSKA (reference sequence). V gave up 1 base and J gave up 2 bases, with 4 bases separating them. This CDR3 is built from 12 residues. For the CDR3, the DNA is TGCAGTGCTAGAGTTTTCACAGATACGCAGTATTTT. It encodes CSARVFTDTQYF.

This clonotype was seen ten or more times. The chain recombines TRBV6-2 or TRBV6-3 with TRBJ2-7; maybe TRBD1 (6 bases). The germline gives CDR1 MNHEY, CDR2 SVGEGT. V was pared by 4 bases and J by 2 bases, with 15 bases between. The CDR3 is 15 residues long. The CDR3 protein is CASSSLETGAYEQYV. The CDR3 DNA sequence: TGTGCCAGCAGTTCCCTCGAGACAGGCGCCTACGAGCAGTACGTC.

This clonotype was recorded a few times. The CDR3 DNA sequence: TGCGCCAGCAGCTCCCGGGACCCTAACGAGCAGTACTTC. Translation: CASSSRDPNEQYF. The chain combines TRBV5-1 with TRBJ2-7; D assignment may be TRBD1 or TRBD2 (5 bases each). Germline CDR1 is SGHRS and CDR2 is YFSETQ. Trimming stripped 3 bases from V and 5 bases from J, with 12 bases between. The CDR3 runs 13 residues.

This clonotype was found a few times. This chain connects TRBV7-2 to TRBJ1-2; D gene uncertain. The germline V gene encodes CDR1 SGHTA and CDR2 FQGNSA. Trimming left V 3 bases short and J 3 bases short, with 8 bases between. CDR3 length: 13 amino acids. CDR3 residues: CASSFELDYGYTF. CDR3 bases: TGTGCCAGCAGCTTTGAGTTGGACTATGGCTACACCTTC.

In this sample, this clonotype turned up many times. V gene TRBV4-1 combines with J gene TRBJ2-4; no definite D call. Germline-derived CDR1 and CDR2 are MGHRA and YSYEKL. The V end lost 2 bases, the J end lost 1 base, and 15 bases lay between the germline ends. The CDR3 is 17 residues long. CDR3 nucleotide sequence: TGCGCCAGCAGCCAACCTAGTGGGTATGGCGCCAAAAACATTCAGTACTTC. It codes for CASSQPSGYGAKNIQYF.

This clonotype appeared many times. The rearrangement links TRBV7-2 to TRBJ2-7, with D possibly TRBD1 on 6 matching bases. The CDR3 totals 14 residues. V lost 1 base to trimming and J lost 2 bases, with 9 bases between them. Germline CDR1 reads SGHTA; CDR2 reads FQGNSA. The CDR3 protein is CASSLDRGTYEQYF. CDR3 in DNA: TGTGCCAGCAGCTTAGATAGGGGGACCTACGAGCAGTACTTC.

On this clonotype itself: Just one base apart from a much larger clone, this may be a read error. The V gene is TRBV7-9, the J gene TRBJ1-2; tentatively, D is TRBD1 (5 bases). The CDR3 contains 15 residues. CDR1 and CDR2 from the germline V gene are SEHNR and FQNEAQ (reference sequence). The CDR3, as DNA: TGTGACAGCAGCTTAGGGGCAGGATCTGACTATGGCTACACCTTC. Translated: CDSSLGAGSDYGYTF. The full variable domain, in which reference TRBV7-9 and TRBJ1-2 provide the parts outside the CDR3, is DTGVSQNPRHKITKRGQNVTFRCDPISEHNRLYWYRQTLGQGPEFLTYFQNEAQLEKSRLLSDRFSAERPKGSFSTLEIQRTEQGDSAMYLCDSSLGAGSDYGYTFGSGTRLTVV.

This chain joins TRBV12-5 and TRBJ2-3; 10 nucleotides match TRBD2. Per germline, CDR1 LGHNT and CDR2 FRNRAP. The length of the CDR3 is 20 residues. The V gene end was trimmed by 7 bases and the J gene end by 2 bases; junction bases not matched to a gene: 21. DNA for the CDR3: TGTGCTAGTGTCGATATACTAGCGGGGACTACGTTTTCTCCCACAGATACGCAGTATTTT. Translation gives CASVDILAGTTFSPTDTQYF. Full variable domain (missing parts from reference TRBV12-5 and TRBJ2-3): DARVTQTPRHKVTEMGQEVTMRCQPILGHNTVFWYRQTMMQGLELLAYFRNRAPLDDSGMPKDRFSAEMPDATLATLKIQPSEPRDSAVYFCASVDILAGTTFSPTDTQYFGPGTRLTVL.

The genes are TRBV4-2 and TRBJ1-1, with D perhaps TRBD1 (5 bases). V dropped 0 bases and J dropped 3 bases, with 11 bases sitting between them. This CDR3 is built from 15 residues. Germline loops: CDR1 LGHNA, CDR2 YNFKEQ. The CDR3, as DNA: TGTGCCAGCAGCCAAGATGTGGGCAGGGACACTGAAGCTTTCTTT. It is translated as CASSQDVGRDTEAFF.

This sequence joins TRBV13 and TRBJ2-1, with D maybe TRBD2 (6 bases). This CDR3 comprises 16 residues. Germline V gene data show CDR1 as PRHDT and CDR2 as FYEKMQ (reference sequence). The germline V and J ends were trimmed by 0 bases and 10 bases, with 19 bases remaining between them. CDR3 residues: CASSLGSARPGDEQFF. As DNA, the CDR3 is TGTGCCAGCAGCTTAGGCTCCGCCAGGCCGGGGGACGAGCAGTTCTTC.

This clonotype has a count of ten or more. The chain has TRBV29-1 and TRBJ2-1, with D perhaps TRBD1 or TRBD2 (5 bases each). The CDR3 consists of 13 residues. The germline gives CDR1 SQVTM, CDR2 ANQGSEA. Trimming took off 6 bases at V and 9 bases at J, with 18 bases between the two ends. This CDR3 is CSVAGTSSGEQFF. CDR3 sequence (DNA): TGCAGCGTAGCCGGGACCTCGTCGGGTGAGCAGTTCTTC.

A few counts support this clonotype. One end of the junction varies from germline; a read error may be responsible. The chain employs TRBV20-1 and TRBJ1-5; no reliable D call. CDR1 and CDR2 (germline): DFQATT, SNEGSKA (reference sequence). The length of the CDR3 is 12 residues. This chain's CDR3 is CSAGESNQPQHF. DNA of the CDR3: TGCAGTGCTGGAGAGAGCAATCAGCCCCAGCATTTT.

This clonotype was seen ten or more times. V gene TRBV6-5 combines with J gene TRBJ2-3; the match to TRBD2 covers 11 bases. The CDR3 covers 16 residues. V trimming: 6 bases; J trimming: 4 bases; junction bases outside the gene matches: 9. CDR1 MNHEY and CDR2 SVGAGI come from the germline V gene. CDR3 sequence reads: CASSRTLAGGADTQYF. The CDR3 DNA reads TGTGCCAGCAGCCGGACCCTAGCGGGGGGCGCAGATACGCAGTATTTT.

The gene calls are TRBV7-2 and TRBJ2-1, with D possibly matching TRBD1 (6 bases). Germline V CDR1 and CDR2: SGHTA, FQGNSA. There are 13 residues in the CDR3. The V and J ends lost 5 bases and 4 bases respectively, with 9 bases between them. CDR3 loop: CASSPTGYNEQFF. CDR3 nucleotide sequence: TGTGCCAGCAGCCCAACAGGGTACAATGAGCAGTTCTTC. Combining the CDR3 with reference TRBV7-2 and TRBJ2-1 gives the whole variable domain GAGVSQSPSNKVTEKGKDVELRCDPISGHTALYWYRQSLGQGLEFLIYFQGNSAPDKSGLPSDRFSAERTGGSVSTLTIQRTQQEDSAVYLCASSPTGYNEQFFGPGTRLTVL.

This clonotype was detected many times. The chain employs TRBV4-3 and TRBJ2-1; 10 bases match TRBD2. The CDR3 consists of 15 residues. The V and J ends lost 2 bases and 7 bases, in that order; junction bases with no gene match: 5. Germline loops: CDR1 LGHNA, CDR2 YSLEER. The CDR3, as DNA: TGCGCCAGCAGCCAACCAATAGCGGGGGGTAATGAGCAGTTCTTC. Amino acid sequence: CASSQPIAGGNEQFF.

This clonotype came up many times. This sequence joins TRBV4-2 and TRBJ1-4, with D tentatively TRBD1 (5 bases). V lost 1 base and J 0 bases, leaving 9 bases between the germline ends. The CDR3 length is 16 residues. Germline CDR1 LGHNA, CDR2 YNFKEQ. The CDR3 DNA sequence: TGTGCCAGCAGCCAAGTCCAGGGTGCAACTAATGAAAAACTGTTTTTT. This codes for CASSQVQGATNEKLFF.

This clonotype has a count of ten or more. The chain uses TRBV7-9 and TRBJ2-3, with D perhaps TRBD1 (5 bases). V dropped 5 bases and J dropped 5 bases, with 14 bases sitting between them. This CDR3 comprises 14 residues. In germline, CDR1 is SEHNR, CDR2 FQNEAQ (reference sequence). CDR3 sequence reads: CASSHAQGGDTQYF. In DNA form, the CDR3 reads TGTGCCAGCAGCCACGCCCAGGGCGGAGATACGCAGTATTTT.

This clonotype was counted a few times. The V call is TRBV12-3 or TRBV12-4, the J call TRBJ1-1; D possibly corresponds to TRBD1 (6 bases). Trimming stripped 5 bases from V and 6 bases from J, with 13 bases between. The CDR3 consists of 13 residues. CDR3 sequence: CASSLTGMAEAFF. The CDR3 bases are TGTGCCAGCAGTCTCACAGGGATGGCTGAAGCTTTCTTT.

This clonotype was observed many times. V and J are TRBV5-6 and TRBJ2-4; 7 bases agree with TRBD2. The V segment lost 4 bases and the J segment 10 bases; nucleotides outside the gene matches: 8. This CDR3 contains 13 residues. Germline CDR1 SGHDT, CDR2 YYEEEE. The CDR3 sequence is CASSPGTGLIQYF. CDR3 in DNA: TGTGCCAGCAGCCCCGGTACGGGACTAATTCAGTACTTC.

The chain recombines TRBV5-1 with TRBJ2-7; either TRBD1 or TRBD2 may fit D (6 bases each). CDR3 length: 14 residues. Germline lookup yields CDR1 SGHRS and CDR2 YFSETQ. V gave up 1 base and J gave up 5 bases, with 13 bases separating them. The CDR3 is CASSLRGANDEQYV. The CDR3 DNA sequence: TGCGCCAGCAGCTTGAGGGGGGCTAATGACGAGCAGTACGTC.

This clonotype was observed a handful of times. V is TRBV21-1 and J is TRBJ2-7; the D call TRBD2 from the table was never checked on the DNA. TRBV21-1 is a pseudogene locus. This CDR3 has 14 amino acids. In nucleotides, the CDR3 is TGTGCCAGCAGCACCAGGGAGGGGGGTGTCGAGCAGTACTTC. Its protein is CASSTREGGVEQYF.

The CDR3 loop is CASKGSGANVLTF. The CDR3 nucleotides read TGTGCCAGCAAAGGATCTGGGGCCAACGTCCTGACTTTC. The chain has TRBV27 and TRBJ2-6; D remains unclear. V was pared by 7 bases and J by 1 base, with 5 bases between. This CDR3 spans 13 amino acids. Germline-derived CDR1 and CDR2 are MNHEY and SMNVEV (reference sequence).

This clonotype was seen repeatedly, ten times or more. The chain links TRBV18 to TRBJ2-4, with TRBD2 identical over 10 bases. Trimming at V came to 6 bases and at J to 9 bases, leaving 14 bases not matched to a gene. From germline, CDR1 is KGHSH and CDR2 LQKENI. This CDR3 contains 16 residues. The DNA of the CDR3 is TGTGCCAGCTCCCCTCTGAGCGGGGGGGCCGAAGCCATTCAGTACTTC. It yields the protein CASSPLSGGAEAIQYF.

The V and J genes are TRBV6-1 and TRBJ2-1; 7 bases are a match to TRBD1. Looked up from germline, CDR1 is MNHNS and CDR2 is SASEGT. J was trimmed by 13 bases and V by 0 bases; bases with no gene match: 9. The CDR3 extends over 14 amino acids. CDR3 nucleotide sequence: TGTGCCAGCAGTGAAGCAGGGGGCCTCACTCCCCAGTTCTTC. Residues: CASSEAGGLTPQFF.